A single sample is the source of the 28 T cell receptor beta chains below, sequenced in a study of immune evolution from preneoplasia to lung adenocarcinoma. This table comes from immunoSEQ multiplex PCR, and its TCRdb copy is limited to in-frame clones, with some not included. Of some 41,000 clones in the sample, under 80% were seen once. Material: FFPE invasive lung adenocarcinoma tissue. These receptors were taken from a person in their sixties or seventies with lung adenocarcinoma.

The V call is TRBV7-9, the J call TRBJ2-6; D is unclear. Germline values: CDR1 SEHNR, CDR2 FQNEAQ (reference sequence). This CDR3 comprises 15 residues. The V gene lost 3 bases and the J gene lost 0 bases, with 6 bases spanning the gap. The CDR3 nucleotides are TGTGCCAGCAGCTTTCCCCTCTCTGGGGCCAACGTCCTGACTTTC. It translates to CASSFPLSGANVLTF.

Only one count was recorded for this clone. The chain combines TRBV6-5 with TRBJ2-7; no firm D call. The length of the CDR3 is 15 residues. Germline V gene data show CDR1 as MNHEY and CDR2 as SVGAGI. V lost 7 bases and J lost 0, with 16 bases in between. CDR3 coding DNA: TGTGCCAGCACGGAAGATGGCTCGGGCTCCTACGAGCAGTACTTC. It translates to CASTEDGSGSYEQYF.

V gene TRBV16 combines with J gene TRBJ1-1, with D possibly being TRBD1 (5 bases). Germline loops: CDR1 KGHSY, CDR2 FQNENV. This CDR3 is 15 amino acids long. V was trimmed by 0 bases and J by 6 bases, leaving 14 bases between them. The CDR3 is CASSQSRGGEAEAFF. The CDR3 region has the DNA TGTGCCAGCAGCCAATCCCGGGGCGGGGAAGCTGAAGCTTTCTTT.

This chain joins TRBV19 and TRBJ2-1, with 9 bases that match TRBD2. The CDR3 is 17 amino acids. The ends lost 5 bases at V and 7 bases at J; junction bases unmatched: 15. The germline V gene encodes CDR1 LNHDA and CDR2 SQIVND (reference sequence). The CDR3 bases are TGTGCCAGTAGTTTAAAAGCCGGGACTAGCTATTCTAATGAGCAGTTCTTC. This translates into CASSLKAGTSYSNEQFF.

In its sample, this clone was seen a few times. The CDR3 DNA reads TGTGCCAGCAGCTCGTCGATAACTAATGAAAAACTGTTTTTT. As protein: CASSSSITNEKLFF. The gene calls are TRBV6-5 and TRBJ1-4, with D hard to call. V was trimmed by 6 bases and J by 1 base, leaving 9 bases between them. CDR3 length: 14 amino acids. The germline CDR1 and CDR2 sequences are MNHEY and SVGAGI.

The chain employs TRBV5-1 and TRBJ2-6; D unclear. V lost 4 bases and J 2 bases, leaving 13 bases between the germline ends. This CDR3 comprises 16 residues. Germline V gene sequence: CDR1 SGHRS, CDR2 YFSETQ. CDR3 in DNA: TGCGCCAGCAGCACGCTCCCAGCTCCTGGGGCCAACGTCCTGACTTTC. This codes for CASSTLPAPGANVLTF.

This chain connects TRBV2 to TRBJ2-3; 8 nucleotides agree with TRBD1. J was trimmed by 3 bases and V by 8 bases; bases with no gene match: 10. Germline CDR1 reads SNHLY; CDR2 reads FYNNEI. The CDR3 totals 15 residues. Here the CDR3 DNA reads TGTGCCAGCTACAGGGGGAAGCTTCGGACAGATACGCAGTATTTT. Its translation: CASYRGKLRTDTQYF.

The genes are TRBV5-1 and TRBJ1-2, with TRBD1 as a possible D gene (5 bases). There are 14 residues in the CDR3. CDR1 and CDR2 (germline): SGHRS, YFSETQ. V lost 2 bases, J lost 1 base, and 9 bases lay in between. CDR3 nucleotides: TGCGCCAGCAGCTTCTTAGACAGTAACTATGGCTACACCTTC. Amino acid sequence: CASSFLDSNYGYTF.

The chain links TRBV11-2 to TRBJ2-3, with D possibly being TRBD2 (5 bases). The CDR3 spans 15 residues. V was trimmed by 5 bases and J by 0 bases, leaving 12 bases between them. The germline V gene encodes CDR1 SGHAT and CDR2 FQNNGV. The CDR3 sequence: CASSRSSGSTDTQYF. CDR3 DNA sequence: TGTGCCAGCAGCCGCTCTTCGGGGAGCACAGATACGCAGTATTTT.

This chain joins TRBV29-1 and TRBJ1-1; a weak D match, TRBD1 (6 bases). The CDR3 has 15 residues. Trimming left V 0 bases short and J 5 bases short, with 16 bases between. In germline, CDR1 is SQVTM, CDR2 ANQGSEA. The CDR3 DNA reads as TGCAGCGTTGAAGAGTTGAACAGGGTAGAGACTGAAGCTTTCTTT. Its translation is CSVEELNRVETEAFF.

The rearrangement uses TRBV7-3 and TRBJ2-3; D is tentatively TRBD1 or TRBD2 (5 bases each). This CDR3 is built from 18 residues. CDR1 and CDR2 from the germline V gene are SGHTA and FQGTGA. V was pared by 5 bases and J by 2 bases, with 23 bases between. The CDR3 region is CASSPYPPGAGITDTQYF. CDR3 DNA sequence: TGTGCCAGCAGCCCATATCCGCCCGGGGCGGGCATCACAGATACGCAGTATTTT. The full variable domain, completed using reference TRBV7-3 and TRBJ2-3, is GAGVSQTPSNKVTEKGKYVELRCDPISGHTALYWYRQSLGQGPEFLIYFQGTGAADDSGLPNDRFFAVRPEGSVSTLKIQRTERGDSAVYLCASSPYPPGAGITDTQYFGPGTRLTVL.

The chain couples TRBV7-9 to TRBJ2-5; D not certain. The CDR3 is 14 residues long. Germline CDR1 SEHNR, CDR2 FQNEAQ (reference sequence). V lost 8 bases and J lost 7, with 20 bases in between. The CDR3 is CASAFGGASGTQYF. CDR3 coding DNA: TGTGCCAGCGCTTTCGGTGGAGCGTCTGGGACCCAGTACTTC.

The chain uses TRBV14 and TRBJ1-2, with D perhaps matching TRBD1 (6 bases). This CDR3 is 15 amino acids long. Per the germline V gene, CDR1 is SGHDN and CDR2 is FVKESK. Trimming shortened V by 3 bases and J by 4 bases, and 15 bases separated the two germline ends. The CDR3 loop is CASSQGLGQSYGYTF. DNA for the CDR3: TGTGCCAGCAGCCAGGGCTTAGGACAGTCCTATGGCTACACCTTC.

The CDR3 bases are TGTGCCAGCAGTTTATCGGGAGGACAGGTGGGGGGTGGCTACACCTTC. This sequence encodes CASSLSGGQVGGGYTF. The J gene is TRBJ1-2, the V gene TRBV28, with 7 positions matching TRBD1. The V segment lost 1 base and the J segment 7 bases; nucleotides outside the gene matches: 12. This CDR3 comprises 16 residues. In germline, CDR1 is MDHEN, CDR2 SYDVKM.

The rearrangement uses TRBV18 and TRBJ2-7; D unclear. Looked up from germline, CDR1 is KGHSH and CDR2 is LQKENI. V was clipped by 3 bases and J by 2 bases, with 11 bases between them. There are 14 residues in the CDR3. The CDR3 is CASSPALRPYEQYF. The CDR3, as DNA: TGTGCCAGCTCACCGGCGTTAAGACCCTACGAGCAGTACTTC.

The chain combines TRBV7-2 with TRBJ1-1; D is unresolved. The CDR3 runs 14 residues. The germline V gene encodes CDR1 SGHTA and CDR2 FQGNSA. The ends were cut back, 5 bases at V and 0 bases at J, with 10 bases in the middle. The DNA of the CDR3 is TGTGCCAGCAGCGTTGGAGGAATGAACACTGAAGCTTTCTTT. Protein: CASSVGGMNTEAFF.

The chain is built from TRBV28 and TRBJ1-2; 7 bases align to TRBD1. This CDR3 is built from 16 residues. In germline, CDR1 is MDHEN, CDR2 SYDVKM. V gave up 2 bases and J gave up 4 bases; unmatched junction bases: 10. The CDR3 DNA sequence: TGTGCCAGCAGTTTACTTCCCGGGACAGCTTCCTATGGCTACACCTTC. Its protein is CASSLLPGTASYGYTF.

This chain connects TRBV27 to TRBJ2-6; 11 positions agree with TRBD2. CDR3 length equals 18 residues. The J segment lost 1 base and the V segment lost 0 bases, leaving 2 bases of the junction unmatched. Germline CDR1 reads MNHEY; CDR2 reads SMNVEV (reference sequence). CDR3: CASSLSRLAGSGANVLTF. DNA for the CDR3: TGTGCCAGCAGTTTATCGAGACTAGCGGGGTCTGGGGCCAACGTCCTGACTTTC.

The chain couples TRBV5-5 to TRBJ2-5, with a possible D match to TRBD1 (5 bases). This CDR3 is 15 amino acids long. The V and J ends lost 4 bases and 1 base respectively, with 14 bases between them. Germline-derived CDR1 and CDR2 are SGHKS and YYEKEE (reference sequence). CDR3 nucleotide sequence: TGTGCCAGCAGCCCCTGGGGCTCCTTCCAAGAGACCCAGTACTTC. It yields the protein CASSPWGSFQETQYF.

The chain's CDR3 is CASSLNPSTGELFF. The CDR3 DNA reads as TGTGCCAGCAGCTTAAACCCGAGCACCGGGGAGCTGTTTTTT. The chain carries TRBV11-3 and TRBJ2-2; D is unclear. Trimming took 2 bases from V and 4 from J, leaving 8 bases between them. CDR1 and CDR2 (germline): SGHNT, YENEEA. CDR3 length: 14 residues.

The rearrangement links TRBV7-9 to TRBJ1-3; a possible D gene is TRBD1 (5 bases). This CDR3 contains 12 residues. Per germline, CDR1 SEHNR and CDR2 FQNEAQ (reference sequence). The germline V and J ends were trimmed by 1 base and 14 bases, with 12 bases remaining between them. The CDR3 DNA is TGTGCCAGCAGCTTAGAGCGGGGCGGCTTATATTTT. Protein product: CASSLERGGLYF.

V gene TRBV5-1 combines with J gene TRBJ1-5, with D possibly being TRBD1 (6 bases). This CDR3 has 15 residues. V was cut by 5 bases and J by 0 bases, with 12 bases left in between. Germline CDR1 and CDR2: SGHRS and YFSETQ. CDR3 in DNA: TGCGCCAGCAGTAGGGACATTTTTAGCAATCAGCCCCAGCATTTT. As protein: CASSRDIFSNQPQHF.

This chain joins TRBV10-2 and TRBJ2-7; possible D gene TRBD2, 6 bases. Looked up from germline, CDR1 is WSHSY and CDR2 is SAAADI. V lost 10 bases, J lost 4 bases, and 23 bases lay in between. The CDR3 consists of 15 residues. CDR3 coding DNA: TGCGCCACCGGGGTAGCGGAGGGGCTGATTTACGAGCAGTACTTC. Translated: CATGVAEGLIYEQYF.

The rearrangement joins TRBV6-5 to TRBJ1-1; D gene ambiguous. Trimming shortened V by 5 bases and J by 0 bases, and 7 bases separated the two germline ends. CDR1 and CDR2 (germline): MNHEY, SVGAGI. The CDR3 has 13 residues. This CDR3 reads CASSRVMNTEAFF. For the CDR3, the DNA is TGTGCCAGCAGTCGGGTTATGAACACTGAAGCTTTCTTT.

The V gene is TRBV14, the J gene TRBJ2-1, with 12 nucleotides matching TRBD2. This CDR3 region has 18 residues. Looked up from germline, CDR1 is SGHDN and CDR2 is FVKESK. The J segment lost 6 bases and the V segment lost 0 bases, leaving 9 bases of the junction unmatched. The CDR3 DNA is TGTGCCAGCAGCCAAGAATCAATCGTACTAGCGGGAGGCAATGAGCAGTTCTTC. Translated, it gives CASSQESIVLAGGNEQFF.

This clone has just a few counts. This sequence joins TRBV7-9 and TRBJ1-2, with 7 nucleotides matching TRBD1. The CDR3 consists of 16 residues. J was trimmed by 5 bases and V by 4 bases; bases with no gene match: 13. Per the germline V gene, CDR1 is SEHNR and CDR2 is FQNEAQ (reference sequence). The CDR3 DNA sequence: TGTGCCAGCAGCTCCGCGACAGGGACGTCCATTTATGGCTACACCTTC. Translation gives CASSSATGTSIYGYTF.

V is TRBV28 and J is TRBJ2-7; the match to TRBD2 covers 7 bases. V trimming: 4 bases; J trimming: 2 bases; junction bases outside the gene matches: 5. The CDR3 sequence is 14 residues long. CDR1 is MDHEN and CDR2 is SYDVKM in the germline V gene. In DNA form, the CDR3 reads TGTGCCAGCAGTTCGGGGGGAAGGGCCTACGAGCAGTACTTC. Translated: CASSSGGRAYEQYF.

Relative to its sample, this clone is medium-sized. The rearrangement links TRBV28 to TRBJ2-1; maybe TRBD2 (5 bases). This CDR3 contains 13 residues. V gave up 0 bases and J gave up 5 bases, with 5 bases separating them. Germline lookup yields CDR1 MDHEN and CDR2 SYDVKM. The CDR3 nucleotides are TGTGCCAGCAGTTTATGGAGGGACAATGAGCAGTTCTTC. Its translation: CASSLWRDNEQFF.